Following are 5 T cell receptor beta chains from one sample sequenced in a study of beta chain features in type 1 diabetes. The sequenced template was cDNA made from the entire isolated RNA. Generated by immunoSEQ multiplex PCR, the TCRdb table keeps only in-frame clones and is missing some. The sample yields 680,000 or so clones, about 16% seen once. Source material: naive CD4+ T cells from blood. Receptors were obtained from a man between 18 and 35 years old in good health.

V gene TRBV28 combines with J gene TRBJ2-3; D is perhaps TRBD1 or TRBD2 (5 bases each). There are 10 residues in the CDR3. Between the trimmed V and J ends, which lost 8 bases and 5 bases, there was a span of 5 bases. Germline V gene lookup returns CDR1 MDHEN and CDR2 SYDVKM. The CDR3 is CASGGDTQYF. CDR3 sequence (DNA): TGTGCCAGCGGGGGAGATACGCAGTATTTT.

A few counts support this clone. The rearrangement uses TRBV28 and TRBJ1-1, with D uncertain. From germline, CDR1 is MDHEN and CDR2 SYDVKM. V was pared by 7 bases and J by 0 bases, with 6 bases between. The CDR3 contains 12 residues. This CDR3 reads CASIRMNTEAFF. CDR3 coding DNA: TGTGCCAGCATAAGGATGAACACTGAAGCTTTCTTT.

The chain carries TRBV2 and TRBJ1-6; D uncertain. The CDR3 is 14 residues long. Germline V lookup: CDR1 SNHLY, CDR2 FYNNEI. The germline V and J ends were trimmed by 5 bases and 4 bases, with 9 bases remaining between them. In nucleotides, the CDR3 is TGTGCCAGCAGTCTTCGAACTTATAATTCACCCCTCCACTTT. Amino acids: CASSLRTYNSPLHF.

V and J are TRBV11-3 and TRBJ2-2, with D unclear. Per germline, CDR1 SGHNT and CDR2 YENEEA. This CDR3 comprises 13 residues. Trimming stripped 3 bases from V and 1 base from J, with 3 bases between. The CDR3 region is CASSLKNTGELFF. In DNA form, the CDR3 reads TGTGCCAGCAGCTTGAAGAACACCGGGGAGCTGTTTTTT.

This clone has only a few counts. The chain employs TRBV7-6 and TRBJ2-2; unclear D gene. Trimming cost V 1 base and J 4 bases, with 16 bases left between them. In germline, CDR1 is SGHVS, CDR2 FNYEAQ. This CDR3 is built from 17 residues. CDR3 DNA sequence: TGTGCCAGCAGCTTAGAGGCAGGTTCAGAACCCACCGGGGAGCTGTTTTTT. Amino acids: CASSLEAGSEPTGELFF.